This record covers a single T cell receptor beta chain. Antigen unknown. Using immunoSEQ multiplex PCR, the repertoire was profiled, and TCRdb retains in-frame clones only, with some absent. The data show approximately 170,000 clones, about 88% seen once. The sample belongs to a study of lymphopenia after photon versus proton radiotherapy. Study-level results: Better survival with proton therapy was suggested as possible, not demonstrated. Relative stability marked proton patients; photon patients lost diversity and naive cells. Post-nadir diversity loss with photons came from oligoclonal expansion, particularly CD8+ Temra cells. Post-nadir TCR diversity decline inversely tracked overall survival among those who died.

The origin of this receptor is a man aged 50 to 59 with gastric cancer. This specimen was peripheral blood, taken from a patient treated with photon-based radiotherapy.

The CDR3 reads CSVGERGTEAFF. CDR3 in DNA: TGCAGCGTTGGGGAACGGGGGACTGAAGCTTTCTTT. V gene TRBV29-1 combines with J gene TRBJ1-1; maybe TRBD1 (5 bases). V was shortened by 4 bases and J by 5 bases, with 11 bases between the two germline ends. The CDR3 sequence is 12 residues long. Germline lookup yields CDR1 SQVTM and CDR2 ANQGSEA. The complete variable domain, with remaining parts taken from reference TRBV29-1 and TRBJ1-1, reads SAVISQKPSRDICQRGTSLTIQCQVDSQVTMMFWYRQQPGQSLTLIATANQGSEATYESGFVIDKFPISRPNLTFSTLTVSNMSPEDSSIYLCSVGERGTEAFFGQGTRLTVV.